This is a list of T cell receptor beta chains from one sample in a study of T cells in Graves' hyperthyroidism and ophthalmopathy. TCRdb re-derived calls from the multiplex PCR reads in MiXCR, one entry per CDR3 protein. Of a few hundred thousand distinct CDR3 sequences in the sample, around a sixth are singletons; the top ten hold approximately 7.4%. Input material: blood. The receptors here all came from a woman aged 25 to 45 with Graves' hyperthyroidism. Each CDR3 is given with its conserved first and last residue. Each record gives: V gene, clone size, D gene, J gene, CDR3 DNA, CDR3 protein. The D gene is left open where the match is weak. The size entry is marked missing in some rows and otherwise reads once, few, many or a size class.

TRBV7-2	many	TRBD1	TRBJ2-3	TGTGCCAGCAGCCCCGGGACAGGGGGCTCAGATACGCAGTATTTT	CASSPGTGGSDTQYF
TRBV12-3/TRBV12-4	few	-	TRBJ1-1	TGTGCCAGCAGTTTCGTAGACAGGACCATCTCGAGCACTGAAGCTTTCTTT	CASSFVDRTISSTEAFF
TRBV7-2	many	-	TRBJ1-1	TGTGCCAGCAGTCTAGACCTGAACACTGAAGCTTTCTTT	CASSLDLNTEAFF
TRBV6-1	many	TRBD2	TRBJ2-1	TGTGCCAGCAGACTAACTAGCGGGAATTCGAATGAGCAGTTCTTC	CASRLTSGNSNEQFF
TRBV27	-	-	TRBJ2-3	TGTGCCAGCAGTTTATCGATGACAGATACGCAGTATTTT	CASSLSMTDTQYF
TRBV20-1	-	-	TRBJ1-5	TGCAGTGCTACCTGGGGGCTAGCAAATCAGCCCCAGCATTTT	CSATWGLANQPQHF
TRBV7-9	many	-	TRBJ2-4	TGTGCCAGCAGCATGGGGCCGACAGGCATTCAGTACTTC	CASSMGPTGIQYF
TRBV7-2	many	-	TRBJ2-5	TGTGCCAGCCGGTACAGCGAGACCCAGTACTTC	CASRYSETQYF
TRBV9	-	-	TRBJ1-2	TGTGCCAGCGGTGCAGGGAGGAACTATGGCTACACCTTC	CASGAGRNYGYTF
TRBV2	-	TRBD1	TRBJ1-1	TGTGCCAGCAGTAACGCCGGGACAGGGCTTAACACTGAAGCTTTCTTT	CASSNAGTGLNTEAFF
TRBV24-1	-	TRBD2	TRBJ2-1	TGTGCCACCAGTGATTCCGGGACTAGCGGGAGTGAGCAGTTCTTC	CATSDSGTSGSEQFF
TRBV20-1	many	TRBD2	TRBJ2-1	TGCAGTGCTAGAGTGCGGGAGTTGTTCCCCTACAATGAGCAGTTCTTC	CSARVRELFPYNEQFF
TRBV2	-	TRBD2	TRBJ2-5	TGTGCCAGCAGCAGACACCGATGGACTAGCGGGAGGAGTGGAGAGACCCAGTACTTC	CASSRHRWTSGRSGETQYF
TRBV5-5	few	TRBD1	TRBJ1-1	TGTGCCAGCAGCTTGTTTCTAGGACAGGGCCTTATGAACACTGAAGCTTTCTTT	CASSLFLGQGLMNTEAFF
TRBV30	many	-	TRBJ1-1	TGTGCCTGGAGTGCCGGGAACACTGAAGCTTTCTTT	CAWSAGNTEAFF
TRBV27	-	-	TRBJ2-2	TGTGCCAGCAGTTTAGATGGGGGCTGGAACACCGGGGAGCTGTTTTTT	CASSLDGGWNTGELFF
TRBV9	few	-	TRBJ2-3	TGTGCCAGCAGCGCGGGGGGCCCCACAGATACGCAGTATTTT	CASSAGGPTDTQYF
TRBV7-9	many	-	TRBJ1-1	TGTGCCAGCAGCTCGACCCGGACGGCGAACACTGAAGCTTTCTTT	CASSSTRTANTEAFF
TRBV7-3	many	-	TRBJ1-6	TGTGCCAGCAGCTTATCAGCAGATTCACCCCTCCACTTT	CASSLSADSPLHF
TRBV9	-	TRBD2	TRBJ2-3	TGTGTCAGCAGCGGAGGGACTAGCGGGACCCCCCGCCCGGATACGCAGTATTTT	CVSSGGTSGTPRPDTQYF
TRBV20-1	-	-	TRBJ2-7	TGCAGTGCTAGAAAGGTCGACAGTACATACGAGCAGTACTTC	CSARKVDSTYEQYF
TRBV5-5	many	TRBD2	TRBJ2-1	TGTGCCAGCACCCTAGCGGATAGCTCCTACAATGAGCAGTTCTTC	CASTLADSSYNEQFF
TRBV28	few	-	TRBJ1-1	TGTGCCAGCAGCCCCTCGCGAGGGAACACTGAAGCTTTCTTT	CASSPSRGNTEAFF
TRBV20-1	many	-	TRBJ2-1	TGCAGTGCTAGGGGTTGGGGCCTCAGCTCCTACAATGAGCAGTTCTTC	CSARGWGLSSYNEQFF
TRBV12-3/TRBV12-4	many	TRBD1	TRBJ1-2	TGTGCCAGCAGTTACTTACAGGGGTCGGACGGCTACACCTTC	CASSYLQGSDGYTF
TRBV4-2	few	TRBD2	TRBJ2-7	TGTGCCAGCCAGCCCGGACAGCCCGGGGGGGACGAGCAGTACTTC	CASQPGQPGGDEQYF
TRBV5-1	-	TRBD2	TRBJ2-6	TGCGCCAGCAGCGTACAAGCGGGAACCGGGGCCAACGTCCTGACTTTC	CASSVQAGTGANVLTF
TRBV6-1	many	TRBD1	TRBJ2-7	TGTGCCAGCAGACGTGATCAGGGGGTAAGGTTCTACGAGCAGTACTTC	CASRRDQGVRFYEQYF
TRBV2	many	TRBD2	TRBJ2-3	TGTGCCAGCAGCGTAGGACTAGCCACAGATACGCAGTATTTT	CASSVGLATDTQYF
TRBV19	few	TRBD2	TRBJ2-7	TGTGCCAGTAGCACCAGCTACTCCGCGGGAGGATTCTACTACGAGCAGTACTTC	CASSTSYSAGGFYYEQYF
TRBV28	many	-	TRBJ1-1	TGTGCCAGCAGTCCCCCGACATGGGGGCGCCTATTGAACACTGAAGCTTTCTTT	CASSPPTWGRLLNTEAFF
TRBV7-2	many	TRBD2	TRBJ2-5	TGTGCCAGCAGCTTAGCGACGACTAGCGGTCAAGAGACCCAGTACTTC	CASSLATTSGQETQYF
TRBV11-1	many	TRBD2	TRBJ2-1	TGTGCCAGCAGCTTAAACTACGAAGTAGCGGGCAATGAGCAGTTCTTC	CASSLNYEVAGNEQFF
TRBV4-1	few	TRBD1	TRBJ1-2	TGCGCCAGCAGCCAAGGAGGTGGTGGACAGGCTAACTATGGCTACACCTTC	CASSQGGGGQANYGYTF
TRBV5-6	-	-	TRBJ2-4	TGTGCCAGCAGTCGGGGCCCGGACATGGACATTCAGTACTTC	CASSRGPDMDIQYF
TRBV7-2	-	-	TRBJ1-6	TGTGCCAGCAGTTTGGGCCTTCCAGGAGGTGGGGATAATTCACCCCTCCACTTT	CASSLGLPGGGDNSPLHF
TRBV18	many	-	TRBJ2-5	TGTGCCAGCTCACCTCGGGGAGAGACCCAGTACTTC	CASSPRGETQYF
TRBV7-2	-	-	TRBJ1-2	TGTGCCAGCAGCTTAGGAGTCAGAAACTATGGCTACACCTTC	CASSLGVRNYGYTF
TRBV27	few	-	TRBJ2-3	TGTGCCAGCGCCTATGGACCTACAGATACGCAGTATTTT	CASAYGPTDTQYF
TRBV5-1	many	-	TRBJ2-5	TGCGCCAGCAGCTTACGTCCGGAGGGAGAGACCCAGTACTTC	CASSLRPEGETQYF
TRBV24-1	-	TRBD2	TRBJ2-7	TGTGCCACCAGCCGGGGACTAGCGGGTGACGAGCAGTACTTC	CATSRGLAGDEQYF
TRBV28	many	-	TRBJ1-3	TGTGCCAGCAGTTTAGAATTTAGCTCTGGAAACACCATATATTTT	CASSLEFSSGNTIYF
TRBV24-1	-	-	TRBJ2-5	TGTGCCACCAGTGACCCCCGGTCTAGCTGGAAAGAGACCCAGTACTTC	CATSDPRSSWKETQYF
TRBV27	many	TRBD1	TRBJ1-2	TGTGCCAGCAGTTTATATGGAGGGGGCGCCGGGAGTGGCTACACCTTC	CASSLYGGGAGSGYTF
TRBV7-2	many	-	TRBJ1-4	TGCGCCAGCAGCTTGACAGCAACTAATGAAAAACTGTTTTTT	CASSLTATNEKLFF
TRBV20-1	many	TRBD1	TRBJ2-2	TGCAGTGCTAGAGCGTCAGACAGGGTATTGGAGGAGCTGTTTTTT	CSARASDRVLEELFF
TRBV24-1	many	-	TRBJ1-2	TGTGCCACCAGTGATTATAACTATGGCTACACCTTC	CATSDYNYGYTF
TRBV6-1	few	-	TRBJ2-4	TGTGCCAGCAGTGGTAACCTTGGTGTGCTGGCCAAAAACATTCAGTACTTC	CASSGNLGVLAKNIQYF
TRBV4-2	-	TRBD2	TRBJ2-1	TGTGCCAGCAGCCAAGCTAGCGGGAGTGGCTATGAGCAGTTCTTC	CASSQASGSGYEQFF
TRBV5-6	few	-	TRBJ1-2	TGTGCCAGCAGCTTTCCCCCCCCGCGATCCGGCAACTATGGCTACACCTTC	CASSFPPPRSGNYGYTF
TRBV20-1	many	-	TRBJ2-7	TGCAGTGCTAGGGGTACAGAGGACTACGAGCAGTACTTC	CSARGTEDYEQYF
TRBV19	-	-	TRBJ1-1	TGTGCCAGTAGTACCAAGAACACTGAAGCTTTCTTT	CASSTKNTEAFF
TRBV30	many	TRBD2	TRBJ2-1	TGTGCCTGGAGTGGACTAGCGAACAATGAGCAGTTCTTC	CAWSGLANNEQFF
TRBV5-1	many	-	TRBJ2-7	TGCGCCAGCAGCTTGGATGCGTCGTCCTACGAGCAGTACTTC	CASSLDASSYEQYF
TRBV11-1	many	TRBD2	TRBJ2-7	TGTGCCAGCAGCCCGGGACTAGCGTCCGATACCTACGAGCAGTACTTC	CASSPGLASDTYEQYF
TRBV6-2/TRBV6-3	-	TRBD2	TRBJ2-5	TGTGCCAGCAGTCTAGCGGAAAAACAAGAGACCCAGTACTTC	CASSLAEKQETQYF
TRBV5-8	-	TRBD2	TRBJ2-3	TGTGCCAGCAGCCCTACTTCCGGGACTAGCGCCCTCACAGATACACAGTATTTT	CASSPTSGTSALTDTQYF
TRBV12-5	many	-	TRBJ2-2	TGTGCTAGTGGTATAAACACCGGGGAGCTGTTTTTT	CASGINTGELFF
TRBV28	many	-	TRBJ2-4	TGTGCCAGCGGACTGACCAAAAACATTCAGTACTTC	CASGLTKNIQYF